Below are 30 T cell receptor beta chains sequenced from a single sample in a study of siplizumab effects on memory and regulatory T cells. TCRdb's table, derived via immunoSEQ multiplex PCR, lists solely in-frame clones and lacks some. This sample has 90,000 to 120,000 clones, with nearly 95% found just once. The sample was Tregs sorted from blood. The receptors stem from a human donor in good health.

The CDR3 reads CASSPPTGQGENIQYF. The CDR3 bases are TGTGCCAGCTCACCACCTACGGGACAGGGCGAAAACATTCAGTACTTC. The J gene is TRBJ2-4, the V gene TRBV18; 9 nucleotides agree with TRBD1. V lost 0 bases to trimming and J lost 5 bases; unmatched junction nucleotides: 5. Germline V gives CDR1 KGHSH, CDR2 LQKENI. The CDR3 has 16 residues.

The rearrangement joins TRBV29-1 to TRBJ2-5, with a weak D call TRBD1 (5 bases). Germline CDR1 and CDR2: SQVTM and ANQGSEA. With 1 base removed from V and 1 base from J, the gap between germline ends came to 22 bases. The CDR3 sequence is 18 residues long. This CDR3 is CSVEGVIGAHASQETQYF. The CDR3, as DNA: TGCAGCGTTGAAGGCGTGATAGGGGCCCATGCTTCCCAAGAGACCCAGTACTTC.

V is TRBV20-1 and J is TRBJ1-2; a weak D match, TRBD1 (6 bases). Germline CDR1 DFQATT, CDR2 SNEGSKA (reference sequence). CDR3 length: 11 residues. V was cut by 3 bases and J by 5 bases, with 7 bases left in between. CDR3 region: CSASTGYGYTF. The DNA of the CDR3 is TGCAGTGCTAGCACAGGGTATGGCTACACCTTC.

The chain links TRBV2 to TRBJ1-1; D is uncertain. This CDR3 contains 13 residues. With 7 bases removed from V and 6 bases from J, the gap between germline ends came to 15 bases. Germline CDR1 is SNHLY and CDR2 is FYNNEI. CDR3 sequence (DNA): TGTGCCAGCACCACCGGAGGTTGGTCTGAAGCTTTCTTT. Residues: CASTTGGWSEAFF.

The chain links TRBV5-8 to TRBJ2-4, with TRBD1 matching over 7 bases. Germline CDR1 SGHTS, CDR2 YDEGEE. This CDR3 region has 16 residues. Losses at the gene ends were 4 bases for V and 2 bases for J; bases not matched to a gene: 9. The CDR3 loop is CASSHQRGLSKNIQYF. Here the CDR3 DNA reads TGTGCCAGCAGCCATCAAAGGGGGCTGTCCAAAAACATTCAGTACTTC.

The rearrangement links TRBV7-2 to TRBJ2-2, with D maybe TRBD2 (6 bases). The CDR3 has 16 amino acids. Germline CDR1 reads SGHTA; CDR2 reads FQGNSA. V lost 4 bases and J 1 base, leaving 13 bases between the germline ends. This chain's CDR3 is CASSSVGGGNTGELFF. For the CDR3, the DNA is TGTGCCAGCAGCTCAGTCGGGGGAGGGAACACCGGGGAGCTGTTTTTT.

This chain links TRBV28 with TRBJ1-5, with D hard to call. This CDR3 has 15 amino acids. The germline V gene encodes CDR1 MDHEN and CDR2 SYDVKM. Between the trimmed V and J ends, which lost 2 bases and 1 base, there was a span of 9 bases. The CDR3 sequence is CASSLNRASNQPQHF. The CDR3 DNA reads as TGTGCCAGCAGTTTAAATCGGGCCAGCAATCAGCCCCAGCATTTT.

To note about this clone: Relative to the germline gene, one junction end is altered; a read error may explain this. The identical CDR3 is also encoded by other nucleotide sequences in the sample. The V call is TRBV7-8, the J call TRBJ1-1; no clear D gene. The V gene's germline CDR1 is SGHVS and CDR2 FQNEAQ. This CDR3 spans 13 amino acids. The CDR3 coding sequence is TGTGCCAGCAGCTTAGACAGTTACACCGAAGCTTTCTTT. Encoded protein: CASSLDSYTEAFF. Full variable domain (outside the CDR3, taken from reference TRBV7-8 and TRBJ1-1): GAGVSQSPRYKVAKRGQDVALRCDPISGHVSLFWYQQALGQGPEFLTYFQNEAQLDKSGLPSDRFFAERPEGSVSTLKIQRTQQEDSAVYLCASSLDSYTEAFFGQGTRLTVV.

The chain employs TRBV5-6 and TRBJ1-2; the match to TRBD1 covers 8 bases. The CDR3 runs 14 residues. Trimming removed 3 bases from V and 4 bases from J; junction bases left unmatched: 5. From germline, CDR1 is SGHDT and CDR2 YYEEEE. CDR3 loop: CASSYGQGTYGYTF. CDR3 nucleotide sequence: TGTGCCAGCAGCTATGGACAGGGCACCTATGGCTACACCTTC.

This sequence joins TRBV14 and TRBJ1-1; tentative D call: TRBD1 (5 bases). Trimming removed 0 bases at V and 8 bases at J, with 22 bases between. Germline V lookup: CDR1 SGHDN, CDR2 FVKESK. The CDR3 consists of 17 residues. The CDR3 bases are TGTGCCAGCAGCCAAGAGAGGAGGGAACAGGTAAACTCCGAAGCTTTCTTT. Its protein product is CASSQERREQVNSEAFF.

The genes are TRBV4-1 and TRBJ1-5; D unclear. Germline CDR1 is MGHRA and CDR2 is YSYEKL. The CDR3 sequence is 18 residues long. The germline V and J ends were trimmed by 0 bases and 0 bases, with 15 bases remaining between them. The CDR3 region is CASSQEIPGKSSNQPQHF. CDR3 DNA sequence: TGCGCCAGCAGCCAAGAAATCCCCGGGAAGAGTAGCAATCAGCCCCAGCATTTT.

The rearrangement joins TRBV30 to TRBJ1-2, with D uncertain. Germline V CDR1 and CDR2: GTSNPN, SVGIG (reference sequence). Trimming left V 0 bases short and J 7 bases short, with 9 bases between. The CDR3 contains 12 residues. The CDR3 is CAWSVPTSGYTF. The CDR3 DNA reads TGTGCCTGGAGTGTGCCGACGAGTGGCTACACCTTC.

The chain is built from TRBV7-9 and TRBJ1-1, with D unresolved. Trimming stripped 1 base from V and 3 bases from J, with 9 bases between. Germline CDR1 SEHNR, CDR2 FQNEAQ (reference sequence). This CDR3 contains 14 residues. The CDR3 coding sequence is TGTGCCAGCAGCTTAGGTCAGGTCCACACTGAAGCTTTCTTT. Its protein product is CASSLGQVHTEAFF.

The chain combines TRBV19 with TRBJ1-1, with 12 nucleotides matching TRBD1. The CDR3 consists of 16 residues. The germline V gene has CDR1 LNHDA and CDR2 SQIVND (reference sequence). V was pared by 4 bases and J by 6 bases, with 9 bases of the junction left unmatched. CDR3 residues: CASSNLRDRGRPEAFF. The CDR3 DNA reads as TGTGCCAGTAGTAACCTCCGGGACAGGGGGCGCCCTGAAGCTTTCTTT.

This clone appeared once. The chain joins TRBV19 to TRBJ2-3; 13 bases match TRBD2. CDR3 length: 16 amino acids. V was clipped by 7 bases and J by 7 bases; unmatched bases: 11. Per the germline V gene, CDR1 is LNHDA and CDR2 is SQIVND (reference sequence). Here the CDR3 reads CASKPRPGLAGHTQYF. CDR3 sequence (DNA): TGTGCCAGTAAGCCCCGCCCGGGACTAGCGGGACATACGCAGTATTTT. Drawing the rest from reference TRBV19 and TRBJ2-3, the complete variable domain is DGGITQSPKYLFRKEGQNVTLSCEQNLNHDAMYWYRQDPGQGLRLIYYSQIVNDFQKGDIAEGYSVSREKKESFPLTVTSAQKNPTAFYLCASKPRPGLAGHTQYFGPGTRLTVL.

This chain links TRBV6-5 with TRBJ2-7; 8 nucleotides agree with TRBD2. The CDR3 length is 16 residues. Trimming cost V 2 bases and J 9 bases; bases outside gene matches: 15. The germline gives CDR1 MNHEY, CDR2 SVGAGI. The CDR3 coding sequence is TGTGCCAGCAGTTACCCCCCCAGCGGGGGACCTGCTCGGCAGTACTTC. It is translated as CASSYPPSGGPARQYF.

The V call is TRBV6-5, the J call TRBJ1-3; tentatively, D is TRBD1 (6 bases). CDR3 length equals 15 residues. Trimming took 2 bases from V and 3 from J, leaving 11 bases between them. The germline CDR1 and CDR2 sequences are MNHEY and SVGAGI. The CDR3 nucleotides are TGTGCCAGCAGTTACCTCGGGACACATGGAAACACCATATATTTT. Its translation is CASSYLGTHGNTIYF.

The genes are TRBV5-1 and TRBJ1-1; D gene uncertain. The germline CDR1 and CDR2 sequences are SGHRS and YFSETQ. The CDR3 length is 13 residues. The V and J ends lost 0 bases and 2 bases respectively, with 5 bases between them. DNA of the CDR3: TGCGCCAGCAGCTTGGTTAGTAACACTGAAGCTTTCTTT. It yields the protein CASSLVSNTEAFF.

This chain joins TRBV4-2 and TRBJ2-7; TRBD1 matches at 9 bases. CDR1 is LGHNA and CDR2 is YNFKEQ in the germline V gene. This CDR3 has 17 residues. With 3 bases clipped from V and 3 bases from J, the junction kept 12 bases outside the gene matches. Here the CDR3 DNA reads TGTGCCAGCAGCCAGGATGTCCCGGGACAGGGTAGCTACGAGCAGTACTTC. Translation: CASSQDVPGQGSYEQYF.

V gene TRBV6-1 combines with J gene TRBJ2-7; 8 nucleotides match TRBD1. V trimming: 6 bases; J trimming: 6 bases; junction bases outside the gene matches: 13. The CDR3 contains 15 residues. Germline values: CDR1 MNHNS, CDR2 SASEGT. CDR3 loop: CASRELGQGYGEQYF. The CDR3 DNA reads TGTGCCAGCAGAGAACTCGGACAGGGCTATGGCGAGCAGTACTTC.

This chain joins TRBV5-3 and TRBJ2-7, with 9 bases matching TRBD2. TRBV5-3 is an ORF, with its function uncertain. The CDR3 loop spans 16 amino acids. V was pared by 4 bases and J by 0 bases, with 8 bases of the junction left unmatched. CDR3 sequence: CARSKKLAGCSYEQYF. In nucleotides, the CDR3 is TGTGCCAGAAGCAAAAAACTAGCGGGCTGCTCCTACGAGCAGTACTTC.

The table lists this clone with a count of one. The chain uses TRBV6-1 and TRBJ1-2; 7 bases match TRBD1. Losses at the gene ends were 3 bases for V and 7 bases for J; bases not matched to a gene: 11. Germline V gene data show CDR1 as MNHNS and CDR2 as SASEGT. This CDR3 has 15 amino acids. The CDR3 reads CASSELDRALSGYTF. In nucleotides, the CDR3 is TGTGCCAGCAGTGAGCTCGACAGGGCCCTGTCTGGCTACACCTTC.

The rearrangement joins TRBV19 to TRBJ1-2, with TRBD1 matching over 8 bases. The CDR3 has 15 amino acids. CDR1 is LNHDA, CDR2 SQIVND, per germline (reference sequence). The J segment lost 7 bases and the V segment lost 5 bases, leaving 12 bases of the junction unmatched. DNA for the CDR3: TGTGCCAGTAGTGGTGACAGGGGCCCTTCGGGTGGCTACACCTTC. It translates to CASSGDRGPSGGYTF.

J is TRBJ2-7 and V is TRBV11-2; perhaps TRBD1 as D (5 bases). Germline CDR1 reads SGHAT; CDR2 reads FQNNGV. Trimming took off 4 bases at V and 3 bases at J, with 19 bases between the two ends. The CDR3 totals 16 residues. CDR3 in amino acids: CASSSPRTNHGYEQYF. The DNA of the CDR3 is TGTGCCAGCAGCTCCCCTCGGACAAACCATGGCTACGAGCAGTACTTC.

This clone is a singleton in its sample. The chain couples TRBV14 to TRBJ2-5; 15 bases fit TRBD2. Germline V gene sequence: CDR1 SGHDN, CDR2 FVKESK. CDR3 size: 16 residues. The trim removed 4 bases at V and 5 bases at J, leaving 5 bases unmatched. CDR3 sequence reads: CASSPGLAGGGETQYF. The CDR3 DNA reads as TGTGCCAGCAGCCCGGGACTAGCGGGGGGTGGCGAGACCCAGTACTTC.

CDR3 sequence (DNA): TGCGCCAGCAGCTTTGGGCTACAGGGGGCGCACACTGAAGCTTTCTTT. It specifies CASSFGLQGAHTEAFF. The chain recombines TRBV5-1 with TRBJ1-1, with TRBD1 matching over 9 bases. CDR1 and CDR2 from the germline V gene are SGHRS and YFSETQ. This CDR3 is 16 amino acids long. V shed 2 bases and J 3 bases; nucleotides not matched to a gene: 8.

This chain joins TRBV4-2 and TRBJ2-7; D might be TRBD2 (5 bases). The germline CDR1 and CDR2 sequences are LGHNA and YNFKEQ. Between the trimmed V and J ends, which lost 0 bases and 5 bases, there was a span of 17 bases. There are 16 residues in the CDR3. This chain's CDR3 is CASSQERAAAGDEQYF. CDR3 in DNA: TGTGCCAGCAGCCAAGAAAGGGCAGCCGCCGGGGACGAGCAGTACTTC.

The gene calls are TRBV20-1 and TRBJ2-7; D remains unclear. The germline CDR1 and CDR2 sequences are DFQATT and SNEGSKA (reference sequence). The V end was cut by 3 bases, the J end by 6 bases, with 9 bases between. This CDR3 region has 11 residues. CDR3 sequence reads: CSASQPGEQYF. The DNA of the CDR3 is TGCAGTGCTAGTCAGCCGGGCGAGCAGTACTTC.

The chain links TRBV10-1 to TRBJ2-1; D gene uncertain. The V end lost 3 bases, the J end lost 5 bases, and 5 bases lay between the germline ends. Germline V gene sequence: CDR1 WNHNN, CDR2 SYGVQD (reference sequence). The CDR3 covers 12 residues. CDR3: CASSEVDNEQFF. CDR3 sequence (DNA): TGCGCCAGCAGTGAAGTAGACAATGAGCAGTTCTTC.

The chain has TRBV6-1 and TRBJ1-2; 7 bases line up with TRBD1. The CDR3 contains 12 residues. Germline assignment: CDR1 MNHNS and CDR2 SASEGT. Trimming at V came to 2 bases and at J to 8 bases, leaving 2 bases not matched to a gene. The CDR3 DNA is TGTGCCAGCAGTGAAACAGGGGCCGGCTACACCTTC. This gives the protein CASSETGAGYTF.